The clone carrying this T cell receptor (beta chain) was counted once. The data originate from a study of blood T cell repertoires in COVID-19. The V end lost 9 bases, the J end lost 5 bases, and 13 bases lay between the germline ends. Germline values: CDR1 MDHEN, CDR2 SYDVKM. The CDR3 extends over 12 amino acids. The data were produced by immunoSEQ multiplex PCR, yet TCRdb's version contains in-frame clones alone and is incomplete. The sample has 200,000 or so clones; about 90% are singletons. Source material: peripheral blood. V is TRBV28 and J is TRBJ1-2, with D possibly matching TRBD1 (5 bases). This receptor was obtained from a man aged 35 to 55 with active or convalescent COVID-19. CDR3 region: CASRRGGYGYTF. CDR3 nucleotides: TGTGCCAGTAGGAGGGGCGGATATGGCTACACCTTC.